Listed here is a single T cell receptor beta chain. The sample originates from a study of shared T cell receptors in the human thymus. Profiled with immunoSEQ multiplex PCR; TCRdb holds only in-frame clones, not every one. The table includes more than 550,000 clones, around 87% detected once. The CDR3 consists of 11 residues. Trimming took off 7 bases at V and 3 bases at J, with 8 bases between the two ends. Per germline, CDR1 SGHRS and CDR2 YFSETQ. In addition, the sample was reused for a study of human thymus T cells. From that study: Donors consisted of healthy Finnish infants (having corrective surgery for congenital heart defects). Thymic repertoires from unrelated individuals overlapped highly, related research reported.

The TCR sequence derives from a boy in the first two years of life with a congenital heart defect. The sequenced sample was thymocytes. The V gene is TRBV5-1, the J gene TRBJ2-7; D might be TRBD1 (6 bases). The CDR3 DNA is TGCGCCAGCCGACAGGACTACGAGCAGTACTTC. Its translation: CASRQDYEQYF.